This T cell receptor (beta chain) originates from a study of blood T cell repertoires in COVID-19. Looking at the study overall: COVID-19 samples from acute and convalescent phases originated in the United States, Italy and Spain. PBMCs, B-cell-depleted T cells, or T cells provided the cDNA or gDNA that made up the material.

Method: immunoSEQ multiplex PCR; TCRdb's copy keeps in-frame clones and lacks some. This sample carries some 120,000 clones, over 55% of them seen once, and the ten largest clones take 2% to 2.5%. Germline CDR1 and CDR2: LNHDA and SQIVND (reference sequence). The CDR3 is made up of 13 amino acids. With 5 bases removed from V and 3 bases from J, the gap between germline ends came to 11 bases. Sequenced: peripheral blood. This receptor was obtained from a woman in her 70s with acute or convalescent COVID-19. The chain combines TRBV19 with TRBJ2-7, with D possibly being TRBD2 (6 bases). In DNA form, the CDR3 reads TGTGCCAGTAGTCCCGGGGGTCTCTACGAGCAGTACTTC. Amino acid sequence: CASSPGGLYEQYF.